This T cell receptor (beta chain) was recorded in a study of blood T cell repertoires in COVID-19 (dated by TCRdb to about 2020). Regarding the study in general: Collaborator samples came from the United States, Italy and Spain and covered acute and convalescent phases of COVID-19. The material from the prospective study consisted of cDNA or gDNA derived from T cells, B-cell-depleted T cells, or PBMCs. Deeply sampled blood TCRbeta repertoires from subjects exposed to, actively infected with, or recovered from COVID-19 were included in the dataset. A freely available public database, intended as a resource for researchers studying the immune response to SARS-CoV-2, is where the repertoires were released. The samples were drawn from the first 160 participants of the ongoing ImmuneRACE study and from under 1,500 subjects provided by 6 global collaborators. Sample metadata almost always included a de-identified subject ID, COVID-19 status, age in years and sex. Where available, HLA class I and class II types were obtained from metadata supplied by the sample provider rather than from assay-based typing. Broader findings and caveats from the paper: The amount of clinical and demographic metadata varied by source and participant and was provided uncurated.

Counted from cysteine to phenylalanine, this CDR3 has 12 amino acids. Just CDR3 DNA is preserved here, 36 bases in frame from base 1. The germline ends are 9 bases apart after V is trimmed by 3 bases and J by 7 bases. For CDR1 and CDR2, the germline V gene lists ENHRY and SYGVKD. About this clone: This receptor's antigen is unknown. Qualities for individual bases were not recorded, and no much larger clone is one base off.

In the prospective study, participants were 18 to 89 years old, resided in about two dozen geographic areas of the United States, and were enrolled through a virtual design. To assign participants to cohorts, the prospective study relied on clinical history that participants themselves reported in a screening survey and a study questionnaire. Recovered participants in ImmuneRACE Cohort 3 were defined by two consecutive negative NP/OP PCR tests, clearance by a healthcare professional, or resolution of symptoms. In the prospective study, mobile phlebotomists collected whole blood, serum and a nasopharyngeal or oropharyngeal swab from each participant. Participants in the prospective study had the option to provide additional blood draws and questionnaires over a 2-month period. Before DNA extraction, prospective study blood samples were shipped either frozen or at room temperature. The immunoSEQ Assay, a bias-controlled multiplex PCR, was used to amplify TCRbeta CDR3 regions from genomic DNA. As for how the authors treated the data: The number of nucleated cells in each sample was estimated by amplification of reference gene primers within the assay. To quantify the absolute abundance of each unique TCRbeta CDR3 rearrangement, sequence reads were collapsed and filtered. For each sample, productive Simpson clonality was calculated as the square root of Simpson's diversity index across productive rearrangements. This is the immuneACCESS table as TCRdb keeps it, with only in-frame sequences that have V and J called. A part of the clones is gone; compared with another copy, unresolved V genes explain less than half, and the rest is unexplained. V and J calls and clone size follow that table, whereas D and trimming were derived from the DNA. For this sample there are 200,000 to 250,000 clones; approximately 78% appear just once. Of the sample, around 9% is held by the ten largest clones.

The sequence was collected from a man in his forties who had recovered from COVID-19. Sequencing was done on a sample of PBMCs or T cells enriched from blood (not recorded which). The chain is encoded by TRBV10-3 joined to TRBJ1-1, and perhaps TRBD1 as D gene, on 5 matching bases. The base sequence is TGTGCCATCAGTGACCTGACAGATGAAGCTTTCTTT. This yields the protein CAISDLTDEAFF.